This TCR beta chain comes out of a study of T cell changes during pregnancy in multiple sclerosis. Repertoires were generated with immunoSEQ multiplex PCR, while TCRdb's copy carries only in-frame clones and drops some. This sample carries 66,000 or so clones, 90% to 95% of them seen once, and the ten largest clones take roughly 5%. Specimen: CD8+ T cells from peripheral blood mononuclear cells, collected before pregnancy. This TCR came from a female donor with multiple sclerosis, enrolled in a pregnancy study.

The CDR3 region has the DNA TGTGCCAGCTTACAAGGGCGGGGGCGGCATCAGCCCCAGCATTTT. Translating gives CASLQGRGRHQPQHF. The J gene is TRBJ1-5, the V gene TRBV25-1; tentatively, D is TRBD1 (6 bases). Trimming cost V 8 bases and J 5 bases, with 19 bases left between them. In germline, CDR1 is MGHDK, CDR2 SYGVNS. This CDR3 comprises 15 residues.